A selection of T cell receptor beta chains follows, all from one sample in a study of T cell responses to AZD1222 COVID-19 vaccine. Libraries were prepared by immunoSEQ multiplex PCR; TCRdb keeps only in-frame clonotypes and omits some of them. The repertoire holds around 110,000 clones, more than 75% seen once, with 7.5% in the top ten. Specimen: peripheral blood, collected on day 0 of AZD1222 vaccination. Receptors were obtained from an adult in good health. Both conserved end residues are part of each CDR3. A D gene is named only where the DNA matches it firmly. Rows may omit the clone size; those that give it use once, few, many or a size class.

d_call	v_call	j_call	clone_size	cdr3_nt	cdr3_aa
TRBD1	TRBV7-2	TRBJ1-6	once	TGTGCCAGCAGCCTGGAGGGACAGGGAACCTCACCCCTCCACTTT	CASSLEGQGTSPLHF
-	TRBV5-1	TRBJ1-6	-	TGCGCCAGCAGGACGCAAAGCAATTCACCCCTCCACTTT	CASRTQSNSPLHF
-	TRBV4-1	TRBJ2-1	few	TGCGCCAGCAGCCTCTCCCAGCGATCATACAATGAGCAGTTCTTC	CASSLSQRSYNEQFF
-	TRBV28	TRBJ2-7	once	TGTGCCAGCAGGACCCGGGATACTTCTAGGGAGCAGTACTTC	CASRTRDTSREQYF
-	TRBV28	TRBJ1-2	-	TGTGCCAGCAGTCCAGGGGTGGGTGGCTACACCTTC	CASSPGVGGYTF
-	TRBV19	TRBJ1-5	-	TGTGCCAGTAGTGTCCGGGACGCCCAGCATTTT	CASSVRDAQHF
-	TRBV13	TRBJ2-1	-	TGTGCCAGCAGCTCGGGGTTCATCTCCTACAATGAGCAGTTCTTC	CASSSGFISYNEQFF
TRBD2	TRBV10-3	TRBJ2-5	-	TGTGCCATCACCCCCGGGACTAGCGGGGAGACCCAGTACTTC	CAITPGTSGETQYF
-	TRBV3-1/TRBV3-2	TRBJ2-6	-	TGTGCCAGCAACATAAGGGGTCAGCCTGGGGCCAACGTCCTGACTTTC	CASNIRGQPGANVLTF
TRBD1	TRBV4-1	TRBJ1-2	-	TGCGCCAGCAGCCAAGATAGACAGGGGGCGCGGGGCTACACCTTC	CASSQDRQGARGYTF
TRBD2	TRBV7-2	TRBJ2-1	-	TGTGCCAGCAGCCTTCTAGCGGACGCCTCCTACAATGAGCAGTTCTTC	CASSLLADASYNEQFF
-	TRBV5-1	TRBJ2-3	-	TGCGCCAGCAGCTCAGGACCCGCTACAGATACGCAGTATTTT	CASSSGPATDTQYF
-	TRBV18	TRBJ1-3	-	TGTGCCAGCTCACCACGACAATCGGGGGGCGATGGAAACACCATATATTTT	CASSPRQSGGDGNTIYF
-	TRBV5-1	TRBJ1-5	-	TGCGCCAGCAGCTTGGCCGGTCAGCCCCAGCATTTT	CASSLAGQPQHF
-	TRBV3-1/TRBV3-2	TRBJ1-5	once	TGTGCCAGCAGCCAAGCCGCCAATCAGCCCCAGCATTTT	CASSQAANQPQHF
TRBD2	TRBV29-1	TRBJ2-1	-	TGCAGCGTTGAGGGAAGACTAGCGGGAGAACGGGAGCAGTTCTTC	CSVEGRLAGEREQFF
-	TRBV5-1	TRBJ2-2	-	TGCGCCAGCAGAAGTACCGGGGAGCTGTTTTTT	CASRSTGELFF
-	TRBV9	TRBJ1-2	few	TGTGCCAGCAGCGTAGTCGGAGACGGAGGCTATGGCTACACCTTC	CASSVVGDGGYGYTF
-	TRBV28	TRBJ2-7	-	TGTGCCAGCAGTTCACCTACCTCCTACGAGCAGTACTTC	CASSSPTSYEQYF
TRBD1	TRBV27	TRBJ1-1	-	TGTGCCAGCAGTCCCCGGACAGGGATTAACACTGAAGCTTTCTTT	CASSPRTGINTEAFF
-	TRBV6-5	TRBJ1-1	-	TGTGCCAGCAGTTACTCGGCAGGCTCCAACACTGAAGCTTTCTTT	CASSYSAGSNTEAFF
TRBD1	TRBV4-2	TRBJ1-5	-	TGTGCCAGCAGCCAAGTCTCTGGGACAGCAAATCAGCCCCAGCATTTT	CASSQVSGTANQPQHF
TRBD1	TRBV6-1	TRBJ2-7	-	TGTGCCAGCAGTGAAACCGGGACAGGGTACCACGAGCAGTACTTC	CASSETGTGYHEQYF
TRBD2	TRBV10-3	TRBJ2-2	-	TGTGCCATCTCTAGCGGGATCACCGGGGAGCTGTTTTTT	CAISSGITGELFF
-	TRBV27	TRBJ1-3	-	TGTGCCAGCAGTTTATCGGGGGCAGTCTCTGGAAACACCATATATTTT	CASSLSGAVSGNTIYF
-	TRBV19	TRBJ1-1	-	TGTGCCACAAACTTAAACACTGAAGCTTTCTTT	CATNLNTEAFF
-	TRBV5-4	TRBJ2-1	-	TGTGCCAGCGCACCGGGGGGCGGTGCGAGCTCCTACAATGAGCAGTTCTTC	CASAPGGGASSYNEQFF
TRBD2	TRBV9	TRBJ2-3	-	TGTGCCAGCAGCGTAGGCGAGCGGGGGGGCCCAAATACGCAGTATTTT	CASSVGERGGPNTQYF
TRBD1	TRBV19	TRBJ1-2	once	TGTGCCAGTAGTATGACAGGGACCTATGGCTACACCTTC	CASSMTGTYGYTF
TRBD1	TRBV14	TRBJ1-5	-	TGTGCCAGCAGCCAAGGACAGGGACAGTTTCAGCATTTT	CASSQGQGQFQHF
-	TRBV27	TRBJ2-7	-	TGTGCCAGCAGTTTTCGCCCCAGCTACGAGCAGTACTTC	CASSFRPSYEQYF
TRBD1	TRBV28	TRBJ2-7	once	TGTGCCAGCAGCCGAATGGGACAGGAGCAGTACTTC	CASSRMGQEQYF
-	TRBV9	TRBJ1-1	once	TGTGCCAGCAGCCCCCGTGAGGCGAACACTGAAGCTTTCTTT	CASSPREANTEAFF
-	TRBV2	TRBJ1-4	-	TGTGCCAGCAGTGAATATCAGGCAACTAATGAAAAACTGTTTTTT	CASSEYQATNEKLFF
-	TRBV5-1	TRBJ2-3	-	TGCGCCAGCAGCTTGGGGCAGATTAGCACAGATACGCAGTATTTT	CASSLGQISTDTQYF
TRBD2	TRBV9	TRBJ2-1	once	TGTGCCAGCAGCGTAGCCCTAGCGGAATACAATGAGCAGTTCTTC	CASSVALAEYNEQFF
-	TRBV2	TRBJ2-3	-	TGTGCCAGCAGTGAAAGGGGGACTTACAGCACAGATACGCAGTATTTT	CASSERGTYSTDTQYF